The 14 T cell receptor beta chains given below trace back to one sample, sequenced in a study of blood T cell repertoires in COVID-19. Sequencing was performed with immunoSEQ multiplex PCR; in TCRdb, only in-frame clones are kept and a portion is missing. The sample carries some 200,000 clones, approximately 90% recorded once. The sequenced material came from peripheral blood. All receptors derive from a man in his forties or fifties with COVID-19, enrolled during active disease.

The V call is TRBV7-2, the J call TRBJ1-3; D gene unclear. Germline V gene data show CDR1 as SGHTA and CDR2 as FQGNSA. The CDR3 has 13 amino acids. V was trimmed by 7 bases and J by 7 bases, leaving 14 bases between them. The CDR3 protein is CASTDDLANTIYF. CDR3 nucleotide sequence: TGTGCCAGCACCGACGACCTAGCGAACACCATATATTTT. Variable domain in full (rest from reference TRBV7-2 and TRBJ1-3): GAGVSQSPSNKVTEKGKDVELRCDPISGHTALYWYRQSLGQGLEFLIYFQGNSAPDKSGLPSDRFSAERTGGSVSTLTIQRTQQEDSAVYLCASTDDLANTIYFGEGSWLTVV.

This chain joins TRBV7-9 and TRBJ2-7; 8 nucleotides match TRBD1. From germline, CDR1 is SEHNR and CDR2 FQNEAQ (reference sequence). The junction had 4 bases not matched to a gene; V was cut back by 3 bases and J by 0 bases. CDR3 length: 15 amino acids. CDR3 DNA sequence: TGTGCCAGCAGCTTCACGACAGGGGCCTCCTACGAGCAGTACTTC. As protein: CASSFTTGASYEQYF.

The chain joins TRBV25-1 to TRBJ2-5, with 8 bases identical to TRBD2. This CDR3 has 13 residues. The germline gives CDR1 MGHDK, CDR2 SYGVNS. The V gene end was trimmed by 10 bases and the J gene end by 5 bases; junction bases not matched to a gene: 9. CDR3 amino acids: CATYSGEGETQYF. The CDR3 region has the DNA TGTGCCACATATAGCGGGGAGGGGGAGACCCAGTACTTC.

There are a few counts of this clone. V gene TRBV6-5 combines with J gene TRBJ2-1; TRBD2 aligns across 10 bases. The CDR3 runs to 15 residues. The J segment lost 6 bases and the V segment lost 7 bases, leaving 9 bases of the junction unmatched. Germline V CDR1 and CDR2: MNHEY, SVGAGI. The CDR3 nucleotides read TGTGCCAGCAACCCCTTCCTAGCGGGAGTCAATGAGCAGTTCTTC. Translated, it gives CASNPFLAGVNEQFF.

This clone was observed at least ten times. The rearrangement joins TRBV5-3 to TRBJ1-2, with D unclear. TRBV5-3 belongs to the ORF category, with a function that is uncertain. This CDR3 has 14 amino acids. The V end lost 0 bases, the J end lost 4 bases, and 10 bases lay between the germline ends. CDR3 in DNA: TGTGCCAGAAGCTTGGTTGGCACAAGCTATGGCTACACCTTC. Amino acid sequence: CARSLVGTSYGYTF.

The chain couples TRBV6-5 to TRBJ2-7; 8 bases map to TRBD1. The CDR3 runs 15 residues. J lost 2 bases, V lost 2 bases, and 5 bases had no gene match. Germline CDR1 is MNHEY and CDR2 is SVGAGI. CDR3 protein: CASSYRRTGTYEQYF. The CDR3 nucleotides are TGTGCCAGCAGTTACCGAAGGACAGGGACCTACGAGCAGTACTTC.

The rearrangement uses TRBV27 and TRBJ1-1; tentative D call: TRBD1 (5 bases). This CDR3 has 11 amino acids. Trimming took off 8 bases at V and 7 bases at J, with 11 bases between the two ends. The germline V gene encodes CDR1 MNHEY and CDR2 SMNVEV (reference sequence). The CDR3 nucleotides are TGTGCCAGCGGACATGGGTATGAAGCTTTCTTT. It specifies CASGHGYEAFF.

This chain connects TRBV3-1 (or the pseudogene TRBV3-2) to TRBJ1-6; D is ambiguous. V lost 0 bases and J 8 bases, leaving 11 bases between the germline ends. CDR1 and CDR2 (germline): LGHDT, YNNKEL (reference sequence). The CDR3 consists of 15 residues. CDR3 sequence reads: CASSQDLRWDSPLHF. CDR3 in DNA: TGTGCCAGCAGCCAAGATCTCAGGTGGGATTCACCCCTCCACTTT.

The J gene is TRBJ2-5, the V gene TRBV6-1; 12 nucleotides agree with TRBD1. Germline V CDR1 and CDR2: MNHNS, SASEGT. The CDR3 length is 17 residues. The trim removed 1 base at V and 5 bases at J, leaving 8 bases unmatched. Here the CDR3 DNA reads TGTGCCAGCAGTGAAGACGCGGGACAGGGGGCGCTGGAGACCCAGTACTTC. It translates to CASSEDAGQGALETQYF.

V and J are TRBV11-2 and TRBJ2-7; TRBD2 aligns across 10 bases. Trimming removed 5 bases from V and 1 base from J; junction bases left unmatched: 2. The CDR3 length is 14 residues. Per germline, CDR1 SGHAT and CDR2 FQNNGV. The CDR3 bases are TGTGCCAGCAGCCCGGGACTAGCGTCCTACGAGCAGTACTTC. The encoded protein is CASSPGLASYEQYF.

This chain connects TRBV3-1 (or the pseudogene TRBV3-2) to TRBJ2-7; the match to TRBD1 covers 11 bases. Germline V lookup: CDR1 LGHDT, CDR2 YNNKEL (reference sequence). The CDR3 is made up of 15 amino acids. Trimming at V came to 4 bases and at J to 7 bases, leaving 9 bases not matched to a gene. Written as DNA, the CDR3 is TGTGCCAGCAGCCTCCGGGGACAGGGGGTCGATGAGCAGTACTTC. It yields the protein CASSLRGQGVDEQYF.

The chain has TRBV6-5 and TRBJ2-1, with D perhaps matching TRBD1 (5 bases). This CDR3 has 15 amino acids. Germline V gene sequence: CDR1 MNHEY, CDR2 SVGAGI. V lost 7 bases to trimming and J lost 1 base, with 14 bases between them. The CDR3 region is CASTHRKGSYNEQFF. The CDR3 region has the DNA TGTGCCAGCACCCACAGGAAGGGATCCTACAATGAGCAGTTCTTC.

The chain uses TRBV2 and TRBJ2-1; 8 positions agree with TRBD2. CDR3 length equals 15 residues. Germline trimming cut 3 bases from V and 15 bases from J; bases unmatched to any gene: 16. Germline-derived CDR1 and CDR2 are SNHLY and FYNNEI. CDR3 nucleotide sequence: TGTGCCAGCAGTGAGGGTCCGGTCAGCGGGAGTGGTTGGTTCTTC. This codes for CASSEGPVSGSGWFF.

The chain combines TRBV5-1 with TRBJ2-7, with 9 bases that match TRBD1. J was trimmed by 11 bases and V by 4 bases; bases with no gene match: 10. The V gene's germline CDR1 is SGHRS and CDR2 YFSETQ. CDR3 length: 13 residues. The CDR3 sequence: CASSQRDRVVKYF. CDR3 sequence (DNA): TGCGCCAGCAGCCAACGGGACAGGGTTGTAAAGTACTTC.